This T cell receptor beta chain was profiled in a study of blood T cell repertoires in COVID-19. Across the study: The origin of the acute and convalescent COVID-19 samples was the United States, Italy and Spain. The cDNA or gDNA used as material had been derived from T cells, B-cell-depleted T cells, or PBMCs.

The CDR3 contains 18 residues. Germline-derived CDR1 and CDR2 are ENHRY and SYGVKD. While infection was still active, Seattle patients were enrolled and then followed longitudinally. In the authors' workflow: Researchers report that nucleated cell counts were estimated from reference gene primer amplification. Assay: immunoSEQ multiplex PCR; the TCRdb copy retains only in-frame clones and omits some. The V and J calls and the clone size are those of that table, but D and trimming were determined from the DNA. In the table there are around 210,000 clones, roughly 90% of which are singletons. A word on this clone: The junction shows a germline mismatch at one end, possibly a read error.

The chain recombines TRBV10-3 with TRBJ2-1, with 13 bases identical to TRBD2. The clonotype was recovered from a man aged 45-60 years with COVID-19, enrolled during active disease. Sequenced input: peripheral blood. The CDR3 sequence is CAISEPTSGGPSHNEQFF. CDR3 bases: TGTGCCATCAGTGAGCCGACTAGCGGGGGGCCCTCCCACAATGAGCAGTTCTTC.